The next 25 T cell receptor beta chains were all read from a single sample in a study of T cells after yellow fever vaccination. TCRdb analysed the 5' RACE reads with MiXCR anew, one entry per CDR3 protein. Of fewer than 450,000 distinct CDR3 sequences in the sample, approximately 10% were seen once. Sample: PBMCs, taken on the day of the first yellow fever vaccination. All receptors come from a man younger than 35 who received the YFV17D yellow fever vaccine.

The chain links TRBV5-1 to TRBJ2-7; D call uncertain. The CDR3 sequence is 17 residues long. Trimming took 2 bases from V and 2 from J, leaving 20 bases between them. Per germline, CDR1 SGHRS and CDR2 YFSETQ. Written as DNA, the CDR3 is TGCGCCAGCAGCTTAAATGGTCGTGGCACCCCTCCCTACGAGCAGTACTTC. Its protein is CASSLNGRGTPPYEQYF.

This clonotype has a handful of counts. CDR3 in amino acids: CASSYRVQGAHEQYV. Here the CDR3 DNA reads TGTGCCAGCAGTTACAGAGTCCAGGGGGCCCACGAGCAGTACGTC. The chain has TRBV6-5 and TRBJ2-7, with 8 positions matching TRBD1. CDR1 MNHEY and CDR2 SVGAGI come from the germline V gene. Unmatched junction bases numbered 8, after V lost 2 bases and J lost 5 bases. The CDR3 runs 15 residues.

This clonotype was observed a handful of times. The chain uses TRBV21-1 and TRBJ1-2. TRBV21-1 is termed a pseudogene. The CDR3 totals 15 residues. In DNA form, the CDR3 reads TGTGCCAGCTTCATAATGGTACGGTTATCCTATGGCTACACCTTC. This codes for CASFIMVRLSYGYTF.

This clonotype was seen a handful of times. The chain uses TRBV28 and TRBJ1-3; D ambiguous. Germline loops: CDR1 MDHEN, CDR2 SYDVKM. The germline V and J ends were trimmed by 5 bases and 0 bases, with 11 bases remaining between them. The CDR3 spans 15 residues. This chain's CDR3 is CASSDWDSSGNTIYF. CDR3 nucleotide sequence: TGTGCCAGCAGTGATTGGGATTCCTCTGGAAACACCATATATTTT.

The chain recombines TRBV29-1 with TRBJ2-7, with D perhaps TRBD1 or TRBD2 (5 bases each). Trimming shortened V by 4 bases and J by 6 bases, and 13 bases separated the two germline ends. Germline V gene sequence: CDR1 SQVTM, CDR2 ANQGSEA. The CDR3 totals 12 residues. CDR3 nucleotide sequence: TGCAGCGTTGCGGGGCCAGGACCCGAGCAGTACGTC. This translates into CSVAGPGPEQYV.

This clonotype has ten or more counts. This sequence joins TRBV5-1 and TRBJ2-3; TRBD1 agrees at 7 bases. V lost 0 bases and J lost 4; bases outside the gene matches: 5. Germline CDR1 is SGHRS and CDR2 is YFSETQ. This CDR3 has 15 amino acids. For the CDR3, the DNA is TGCGCCAGCAGCTTGGCTGCGACAGGGTCAGATACGCAGTATTTT. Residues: CASSLAATGSDTQYF.

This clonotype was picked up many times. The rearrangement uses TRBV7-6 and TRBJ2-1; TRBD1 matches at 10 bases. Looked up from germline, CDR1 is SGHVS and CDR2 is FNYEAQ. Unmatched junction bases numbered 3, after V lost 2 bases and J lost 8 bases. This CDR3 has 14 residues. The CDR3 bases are TGTGCCAGCAGCTTAAGACAGGGGGCCTATGAGCAGTTCTTC. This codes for CASSLRQGAYEQFF. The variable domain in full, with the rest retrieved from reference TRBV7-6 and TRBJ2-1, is GAGVSQSPRYKVTKRGQDVALRCDPISGHVSLYWYRQALGQGPEFLTYFNYEAQQDKSGLPNDRFSAERPEGSISTLTIQRTEQRDSAMYRCASSLRQGAYEQFFGPGTRLTVL.

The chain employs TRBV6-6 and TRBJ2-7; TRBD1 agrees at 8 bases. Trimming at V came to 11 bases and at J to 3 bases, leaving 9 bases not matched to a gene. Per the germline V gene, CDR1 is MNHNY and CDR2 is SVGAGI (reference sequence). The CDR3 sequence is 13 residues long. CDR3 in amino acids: CASRTGMDYEQYV. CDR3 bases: TGTGCCTCCAGGACAGGGATGGACTACGAGCAGTACGTC.

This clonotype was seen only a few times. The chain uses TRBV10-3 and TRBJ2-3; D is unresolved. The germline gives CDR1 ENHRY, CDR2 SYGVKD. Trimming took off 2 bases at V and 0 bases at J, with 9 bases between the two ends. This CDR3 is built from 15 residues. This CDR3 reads CAISESSFSTDTQYF. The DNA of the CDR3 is TGTGCCATCAGTGAGAGTAGCTTTAGCACAGATACGCAGTATTTT.

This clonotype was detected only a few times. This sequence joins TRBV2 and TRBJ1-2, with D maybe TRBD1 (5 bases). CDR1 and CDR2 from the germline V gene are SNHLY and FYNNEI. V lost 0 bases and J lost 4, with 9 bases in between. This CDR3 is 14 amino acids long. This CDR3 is CASSEAQGFYGYTF. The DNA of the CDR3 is TGTGCCAGCAGTGAAGCGCAGGGTTTCTATGGCTACACCTTC.

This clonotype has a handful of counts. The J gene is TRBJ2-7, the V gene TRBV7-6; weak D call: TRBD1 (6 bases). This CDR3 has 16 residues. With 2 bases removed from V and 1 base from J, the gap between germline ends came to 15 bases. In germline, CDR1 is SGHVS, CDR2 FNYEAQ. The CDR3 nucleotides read TGTGCCAGCAGCTTATTCTCCGGGACACATTCCTACGAGCAGTACTTC. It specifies CASSLFSGTHSYEQYF.

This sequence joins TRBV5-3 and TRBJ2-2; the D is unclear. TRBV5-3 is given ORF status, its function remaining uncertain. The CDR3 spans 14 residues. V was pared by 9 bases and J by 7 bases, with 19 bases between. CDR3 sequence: CAIGLGLLCGELFF. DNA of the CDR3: TGTGCCATCGGCCTCGGGCTCCTCTGCGGGGAGCTGTTTTTT.

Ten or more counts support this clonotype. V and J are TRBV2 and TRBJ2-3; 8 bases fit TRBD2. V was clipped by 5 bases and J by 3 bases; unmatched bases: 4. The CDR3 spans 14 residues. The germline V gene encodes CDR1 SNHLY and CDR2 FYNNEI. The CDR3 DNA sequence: TGTGCCAGCAGTTCGAGCGGGGGAACAGATACGCAGTATTTT. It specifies CASSSSGGTDTQYF.

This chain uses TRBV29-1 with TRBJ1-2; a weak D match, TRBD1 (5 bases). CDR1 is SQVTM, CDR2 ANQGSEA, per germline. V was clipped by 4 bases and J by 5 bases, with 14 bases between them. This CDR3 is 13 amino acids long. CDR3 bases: TGCAGCGTTGTAGACAGACAGTCTTATGGCTACACCTTC. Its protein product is CSVVDRQSYGYTF.

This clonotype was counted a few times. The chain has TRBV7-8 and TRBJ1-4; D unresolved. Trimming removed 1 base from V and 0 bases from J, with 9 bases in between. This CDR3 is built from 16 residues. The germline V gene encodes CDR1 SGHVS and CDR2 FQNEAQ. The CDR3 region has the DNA TGTGCCAGCAGCTTAGTGATCGGTTCAACTAATGAAAAACTGTTTTTT. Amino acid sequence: CASSLVIGSTNEKLFF.

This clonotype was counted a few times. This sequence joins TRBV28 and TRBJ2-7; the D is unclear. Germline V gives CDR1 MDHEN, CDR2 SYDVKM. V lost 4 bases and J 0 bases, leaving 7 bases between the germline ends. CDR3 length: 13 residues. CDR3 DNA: TGTGCCAGCAGTTCATCCGACTCCTACGAGCAGTACGTC. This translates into CASSSSDSYEQYV.

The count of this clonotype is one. The CDR3 region is CSAEYRDRRYGYTF. CDR3 coding DNA: TGCAGTGCGGAATACCGGGACAGGCGTTATGGCTACACCTTC. V usage is TRBV20-1 and J usage is TRBJ1-2; 8 bases align to TRBD1. J lost 5 bases, V lost 6 bases, and 11 bases had no gene match. The CDR3 length is 14 residues. Germline V gene data show CDR1 as DFQATT and CDR2 as SNEGSKA (reference sequence).

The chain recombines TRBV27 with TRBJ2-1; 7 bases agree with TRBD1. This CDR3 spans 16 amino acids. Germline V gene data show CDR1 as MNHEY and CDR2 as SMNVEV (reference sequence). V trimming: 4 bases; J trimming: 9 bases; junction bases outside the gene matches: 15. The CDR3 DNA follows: TGTGCCAGCAGTTCCGCCGACAGGGCCCTTGGGGGTGAGCAGTTCTTC. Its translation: CASSSADRALGGEQFF.

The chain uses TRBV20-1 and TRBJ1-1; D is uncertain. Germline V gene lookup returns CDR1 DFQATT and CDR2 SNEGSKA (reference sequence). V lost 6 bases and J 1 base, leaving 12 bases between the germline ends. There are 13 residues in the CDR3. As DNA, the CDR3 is TGCAGTGCCAAAGCCGCAGGGAACACTGAAGCTTTCTTT. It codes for CSAKAAGNTEAFF.

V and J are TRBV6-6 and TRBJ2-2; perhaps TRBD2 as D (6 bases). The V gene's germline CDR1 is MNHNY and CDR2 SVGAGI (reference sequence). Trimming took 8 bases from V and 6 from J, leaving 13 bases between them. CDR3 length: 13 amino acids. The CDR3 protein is CASSRERAGELFF. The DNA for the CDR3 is TGTGCCAGCTCCCGGGAGAGGGCCGGGGAGCTGTTTTTT.

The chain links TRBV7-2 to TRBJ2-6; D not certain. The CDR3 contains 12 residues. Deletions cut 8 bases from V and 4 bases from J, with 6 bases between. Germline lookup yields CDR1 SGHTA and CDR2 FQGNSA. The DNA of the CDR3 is TGTGCCAGCTTAACCGGGGCCAACGTCCTGACTTTC. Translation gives CASLTGANVLTF.

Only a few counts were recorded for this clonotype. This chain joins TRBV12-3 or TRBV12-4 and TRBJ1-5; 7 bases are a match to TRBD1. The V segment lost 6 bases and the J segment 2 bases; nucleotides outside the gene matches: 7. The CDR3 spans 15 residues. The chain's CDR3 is CASSRQGIGNQPQHF. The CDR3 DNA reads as TGTGCCAGCAGCAGACAGGGTATAGGCAATCAGCCCCAGCATTTT.

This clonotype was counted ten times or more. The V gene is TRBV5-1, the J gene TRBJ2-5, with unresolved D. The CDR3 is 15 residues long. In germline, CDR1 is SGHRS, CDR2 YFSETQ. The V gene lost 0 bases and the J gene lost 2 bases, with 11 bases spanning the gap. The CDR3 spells CASSLGLRQQETQYF. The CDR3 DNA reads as TGCGCCAGCAGCTTGGGACTCCGGCAGCAAGAGACCCAGTACTTC.

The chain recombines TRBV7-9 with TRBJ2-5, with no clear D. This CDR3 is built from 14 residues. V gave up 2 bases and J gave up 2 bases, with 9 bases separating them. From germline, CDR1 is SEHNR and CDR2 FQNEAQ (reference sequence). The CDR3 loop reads CASSLRTDQETQYF. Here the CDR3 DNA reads TGTGCCAGCAGCTTACGGACGGATCAAGAGACCCAGTACTTC.

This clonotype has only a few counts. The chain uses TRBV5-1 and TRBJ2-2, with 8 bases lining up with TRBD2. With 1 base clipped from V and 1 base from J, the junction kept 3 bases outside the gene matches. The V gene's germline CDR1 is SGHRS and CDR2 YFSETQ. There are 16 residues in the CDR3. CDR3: CASSLSLAGNTGELFF. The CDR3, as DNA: TGCGCCAGCAGCTTGTCGCTAGCGGGGAACACCGGGGAGCTGTTTTTT.